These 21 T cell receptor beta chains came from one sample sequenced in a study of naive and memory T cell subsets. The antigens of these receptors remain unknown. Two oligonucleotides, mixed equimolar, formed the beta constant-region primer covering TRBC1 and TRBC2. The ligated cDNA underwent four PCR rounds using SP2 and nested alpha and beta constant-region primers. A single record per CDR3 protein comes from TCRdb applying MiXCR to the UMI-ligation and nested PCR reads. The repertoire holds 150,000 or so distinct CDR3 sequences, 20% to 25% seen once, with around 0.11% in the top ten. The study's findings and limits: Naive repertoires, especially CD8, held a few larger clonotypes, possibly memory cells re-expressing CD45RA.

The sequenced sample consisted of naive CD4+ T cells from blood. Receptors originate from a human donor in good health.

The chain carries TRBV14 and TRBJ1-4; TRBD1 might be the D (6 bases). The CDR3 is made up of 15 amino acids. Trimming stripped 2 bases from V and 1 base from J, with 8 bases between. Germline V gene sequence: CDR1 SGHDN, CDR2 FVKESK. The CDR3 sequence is CASSQIRGTNEKLFF. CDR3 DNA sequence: TGTGCCAGCAGCCAAATCAGGGGAACTAATGAAAAACTGTTTTTT.

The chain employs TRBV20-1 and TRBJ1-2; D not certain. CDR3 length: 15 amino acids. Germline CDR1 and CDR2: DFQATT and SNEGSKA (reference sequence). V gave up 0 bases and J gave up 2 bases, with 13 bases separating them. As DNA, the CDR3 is TGCAGTGCTAGAGATTCAGCGCGTCTAAACTATGGCTACACCTTC. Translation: CSARDSARLNYGYTF.

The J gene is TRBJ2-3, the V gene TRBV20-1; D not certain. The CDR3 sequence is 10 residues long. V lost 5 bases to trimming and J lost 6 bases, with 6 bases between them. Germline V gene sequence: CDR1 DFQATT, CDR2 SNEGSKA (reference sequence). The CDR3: CSAGVDTQYF. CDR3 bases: TGCAGTGCTGGGGTCGATACGCAGTATTTT.

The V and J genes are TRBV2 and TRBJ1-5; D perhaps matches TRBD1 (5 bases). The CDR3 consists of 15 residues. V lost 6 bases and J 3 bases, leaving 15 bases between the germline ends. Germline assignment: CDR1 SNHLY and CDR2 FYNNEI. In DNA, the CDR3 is TGTGCCAGCAGAGACCTCGGGGCAAACAATCAGCCCCAGCATTTT. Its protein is CASRDLGANNQPQHF.

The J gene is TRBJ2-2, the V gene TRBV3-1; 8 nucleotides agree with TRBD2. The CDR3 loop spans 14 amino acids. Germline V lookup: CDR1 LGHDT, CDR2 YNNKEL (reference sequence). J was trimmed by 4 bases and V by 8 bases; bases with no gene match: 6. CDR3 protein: CASRREAGTGELFF. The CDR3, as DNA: TGTGCCAGCCGGCGGGAGGCCGGCACCGGGGAGCTGTTTTTT.

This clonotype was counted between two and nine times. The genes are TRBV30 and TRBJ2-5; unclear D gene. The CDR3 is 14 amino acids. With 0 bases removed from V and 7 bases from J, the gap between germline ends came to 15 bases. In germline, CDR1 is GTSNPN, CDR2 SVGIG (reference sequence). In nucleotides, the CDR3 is TGTGCCTGGAGTGTACGACCATCCCGCGGGACCCAGTACTTC. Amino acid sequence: CAWSVRPSRGTQYF.

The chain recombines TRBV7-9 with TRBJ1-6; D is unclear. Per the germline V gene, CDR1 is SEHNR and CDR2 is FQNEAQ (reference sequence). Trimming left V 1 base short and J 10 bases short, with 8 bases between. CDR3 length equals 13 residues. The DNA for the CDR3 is TGTGCCAGCAGCTTAGTCGATATGTCACCCCTCCACTTT. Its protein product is CASSLVDMSPLHF. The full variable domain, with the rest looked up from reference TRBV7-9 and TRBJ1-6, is DTGVSQNPRHKITKRGQNVTFRCDPISEHNRLYWYRQTLGQGPEFLTYFQNEAQLEKSRLLSDRFSAERPKGSFSTLEIQRTEQGDSAMYLCASSLVDMSPLHFGNGTRLTVT.

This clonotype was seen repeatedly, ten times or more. The CDR3 reads CSVAGDTQYF. The DNA for the CDR3 is TGCAGCGTTGCGGGAGATACGCAGTATTTT. The rearrangement joins TRBV29-1 to TRBJ2-3; no firm D call. Germline lookup yields CDR1 SQVTM and CDR2 ANQGSEA. With 4 bases removed from V and 5 bases from J, the gap between germline ends came to 4 bases. This CDR3 has 10 residues.

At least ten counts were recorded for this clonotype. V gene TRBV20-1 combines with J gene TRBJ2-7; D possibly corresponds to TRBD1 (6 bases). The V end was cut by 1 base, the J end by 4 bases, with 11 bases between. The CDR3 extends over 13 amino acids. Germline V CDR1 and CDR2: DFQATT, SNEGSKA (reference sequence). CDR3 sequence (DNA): TGCAGTGCTAGAGCAGGGGCTGGGTACGAGCAGTACTTC. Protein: CSARAGAGYEQYF.

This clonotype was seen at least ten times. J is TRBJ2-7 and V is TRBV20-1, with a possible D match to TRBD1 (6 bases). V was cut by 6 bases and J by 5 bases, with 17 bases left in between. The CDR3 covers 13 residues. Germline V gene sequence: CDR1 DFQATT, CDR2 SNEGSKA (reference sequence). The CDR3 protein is CSATISQGNEQYF. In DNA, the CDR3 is TGCAGTGCGACTATTTCACAGGGTAACGAGCAGTACTTC.

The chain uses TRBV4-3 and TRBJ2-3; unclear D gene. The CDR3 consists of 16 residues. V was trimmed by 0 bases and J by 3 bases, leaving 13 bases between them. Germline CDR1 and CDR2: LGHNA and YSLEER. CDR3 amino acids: CASSQDGPSVTDTQYF. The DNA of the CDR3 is TGCGCCAGCAGCCAAGATGGTCCGTCTGTAACAGATACGCAGTATTTT.

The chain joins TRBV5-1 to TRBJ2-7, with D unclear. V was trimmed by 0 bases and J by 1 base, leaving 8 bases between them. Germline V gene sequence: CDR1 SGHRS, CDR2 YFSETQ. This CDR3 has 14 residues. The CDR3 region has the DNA TGCGCCAGCAGCTTGGATTATCAATCCTACGAGCAGTACTTC. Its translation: CASSLDYQSYEQYF.

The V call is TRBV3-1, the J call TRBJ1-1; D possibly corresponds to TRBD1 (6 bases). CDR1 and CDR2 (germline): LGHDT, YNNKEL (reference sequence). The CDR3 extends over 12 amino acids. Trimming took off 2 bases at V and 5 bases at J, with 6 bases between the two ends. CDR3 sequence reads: CASSQRGTEAFF. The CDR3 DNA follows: TGTGCCAGCAGCCAAAGGGGGACTGAAGCTTTCTTT.

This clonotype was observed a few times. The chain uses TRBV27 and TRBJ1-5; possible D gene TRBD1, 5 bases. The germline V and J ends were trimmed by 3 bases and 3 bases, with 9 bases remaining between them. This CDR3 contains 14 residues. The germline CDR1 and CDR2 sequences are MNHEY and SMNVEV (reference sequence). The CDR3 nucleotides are TGTGCCAGCAGTTTCCGGGGCTTCAATCAGCCCCAGCATTTT. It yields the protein CASSFRGFNQPQHF.

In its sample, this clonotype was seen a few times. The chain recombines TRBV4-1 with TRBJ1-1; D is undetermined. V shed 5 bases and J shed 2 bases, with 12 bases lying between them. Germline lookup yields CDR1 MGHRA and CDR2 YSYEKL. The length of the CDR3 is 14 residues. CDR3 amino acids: CASSSPGANTEAFF. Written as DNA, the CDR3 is TGCGCCAGCAGCTCTCCAGGAGCCAACACTGAAGCTTTCTTT.

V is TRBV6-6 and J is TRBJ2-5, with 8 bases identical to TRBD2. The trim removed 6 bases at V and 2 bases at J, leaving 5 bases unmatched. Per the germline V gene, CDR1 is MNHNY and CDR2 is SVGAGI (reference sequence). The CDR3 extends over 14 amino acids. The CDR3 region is CASSRGRQQETQYF. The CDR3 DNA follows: TGTGCCAGCAGCCGCGGGAGGCAACAAGAGACCCAGTACTTC.

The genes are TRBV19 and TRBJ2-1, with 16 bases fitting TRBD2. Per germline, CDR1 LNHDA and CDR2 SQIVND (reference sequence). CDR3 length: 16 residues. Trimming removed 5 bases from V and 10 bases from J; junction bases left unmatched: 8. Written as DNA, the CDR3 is TGTGCCAGTAGTGTTTTCGGGACTAGCGGGAGGGGCGAGCAGTTCTTC. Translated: CASSVFGTSGRGEQFF.

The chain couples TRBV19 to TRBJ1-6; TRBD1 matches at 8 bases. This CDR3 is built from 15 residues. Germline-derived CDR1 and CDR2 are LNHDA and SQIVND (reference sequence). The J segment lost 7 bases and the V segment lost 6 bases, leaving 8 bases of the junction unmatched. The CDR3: CASRPRQGMNSPLHF. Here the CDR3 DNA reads TGTGCCAGTAGACCACGACAGGGGATGAATTCACCCCTCCACTTT.

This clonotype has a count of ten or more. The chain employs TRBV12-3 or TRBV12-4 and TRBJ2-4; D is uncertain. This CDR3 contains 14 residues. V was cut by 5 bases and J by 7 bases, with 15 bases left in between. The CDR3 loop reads CASSPYGERNIQYF. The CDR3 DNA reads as TGTGCCAGCAGTCCCTACGGAGAGAGGAACATTCAGTACTTC.

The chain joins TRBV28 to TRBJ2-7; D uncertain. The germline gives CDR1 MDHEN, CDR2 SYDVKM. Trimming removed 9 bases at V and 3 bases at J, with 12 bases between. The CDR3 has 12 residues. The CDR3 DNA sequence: TGTGCCAGTAGGCCAAAAAACTACGAGCAGTACTTC. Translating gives CASRPKNYEQYF.

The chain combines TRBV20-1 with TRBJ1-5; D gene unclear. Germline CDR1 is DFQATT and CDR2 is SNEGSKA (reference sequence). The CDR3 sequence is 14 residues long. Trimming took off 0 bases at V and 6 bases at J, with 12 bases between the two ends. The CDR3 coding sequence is TGCAGTGCTAGAGAACCTGCTAAGACTCAGCCCCAGCATTTT. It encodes CSAREPAKTQPQHF.